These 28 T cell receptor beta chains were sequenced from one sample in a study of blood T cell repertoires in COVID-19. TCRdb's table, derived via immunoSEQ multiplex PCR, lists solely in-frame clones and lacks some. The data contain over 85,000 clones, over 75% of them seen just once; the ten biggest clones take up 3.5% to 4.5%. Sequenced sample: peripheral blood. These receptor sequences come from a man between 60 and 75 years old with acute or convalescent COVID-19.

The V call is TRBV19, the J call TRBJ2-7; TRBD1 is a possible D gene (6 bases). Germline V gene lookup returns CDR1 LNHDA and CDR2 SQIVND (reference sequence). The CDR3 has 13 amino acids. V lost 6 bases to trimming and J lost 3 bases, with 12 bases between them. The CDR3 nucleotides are TGTGCCAGTAGGAACAGGGCTGGCTACGAGCAGTACTTC. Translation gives CASRNRAGYEQYF.

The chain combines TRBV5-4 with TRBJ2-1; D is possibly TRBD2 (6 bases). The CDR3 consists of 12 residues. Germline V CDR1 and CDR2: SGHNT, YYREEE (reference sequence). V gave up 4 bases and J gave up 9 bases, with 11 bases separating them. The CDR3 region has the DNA TGTGCCAGCAGCCGGCCGGGGGTTGAGCAGTTCTTC. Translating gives CASSRPGVEQFF.

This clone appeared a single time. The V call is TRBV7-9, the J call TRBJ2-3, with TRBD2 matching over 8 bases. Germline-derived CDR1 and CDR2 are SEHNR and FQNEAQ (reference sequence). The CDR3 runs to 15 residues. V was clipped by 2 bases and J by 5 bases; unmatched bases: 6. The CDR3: CASSLREGVRDTQYF. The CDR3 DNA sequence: TGTGCCAGCAGCTTACGGGAGGGTGTCAGAGATACGCAGTATTTT.

The CDR3 is CASSGQGAHTNSPLHF. The CDR3 nucleotides are TGTGCCAGCAGCGGACAGGGGGCACACACAAATTCACCCCTCCACTTT. The chain couples TRBV7-9 to TRBJ1-6; 11 nucleotides agree with TRBD1. Germline V gene sequence: CDR1 SEHNR, CDR2 FQNEAQ (reference sequence). V lost 5 bases and J lost 7; bases outside the gene matches: 7. The CDR3 extends over 16 amino acids.

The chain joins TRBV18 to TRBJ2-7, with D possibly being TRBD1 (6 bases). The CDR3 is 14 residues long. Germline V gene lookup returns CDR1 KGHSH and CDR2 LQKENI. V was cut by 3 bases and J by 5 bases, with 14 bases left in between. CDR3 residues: CASSPSGTKNEQYF. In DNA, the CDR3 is TGTGCCAGCTCACCCTCCGGGACAAAGAACGAGCAGTACTTC.

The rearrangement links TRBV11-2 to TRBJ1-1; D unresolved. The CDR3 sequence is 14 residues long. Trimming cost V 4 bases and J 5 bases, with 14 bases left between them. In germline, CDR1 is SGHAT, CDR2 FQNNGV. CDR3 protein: CASSSLGGLTEAFF. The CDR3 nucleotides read TGTGCCAGCAGCTCCCTTGGTGGGCTGACTGAAGCTTTCTTT.

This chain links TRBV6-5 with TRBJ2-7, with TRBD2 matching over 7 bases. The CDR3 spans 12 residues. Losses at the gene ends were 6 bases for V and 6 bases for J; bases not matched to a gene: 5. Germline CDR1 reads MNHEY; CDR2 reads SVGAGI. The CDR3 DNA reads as TGTGCCAGCAGCGAGTCGGGGGGCGAGCAGTACTTC. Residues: CASSESGGEQYF.

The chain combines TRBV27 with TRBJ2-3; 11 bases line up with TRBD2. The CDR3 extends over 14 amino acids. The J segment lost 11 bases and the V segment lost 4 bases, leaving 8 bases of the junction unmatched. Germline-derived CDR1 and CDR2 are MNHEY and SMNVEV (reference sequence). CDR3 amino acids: CASSSKLAGAEQYF. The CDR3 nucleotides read TGTGCCAGCAGTTCAAAACTAGCGGGGGCCGAGCAGTATTTT.

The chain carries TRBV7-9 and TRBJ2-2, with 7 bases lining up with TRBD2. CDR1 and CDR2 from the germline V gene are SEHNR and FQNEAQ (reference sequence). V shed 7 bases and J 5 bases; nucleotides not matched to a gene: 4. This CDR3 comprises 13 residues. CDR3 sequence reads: CASTWGGTGELFF. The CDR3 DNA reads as TGTGCCAGCACCTGGGGGGGAACCGGGGAGCTGTTTTTT.

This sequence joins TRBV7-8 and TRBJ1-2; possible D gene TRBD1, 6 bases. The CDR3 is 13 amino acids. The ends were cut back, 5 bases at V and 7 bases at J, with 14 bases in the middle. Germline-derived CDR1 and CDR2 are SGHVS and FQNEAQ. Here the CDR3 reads CASSPAGGAGYTF. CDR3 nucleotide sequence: TGTGCCAGCAGCCCCGCGGGGGGCGCTGGCTACACCTTC.

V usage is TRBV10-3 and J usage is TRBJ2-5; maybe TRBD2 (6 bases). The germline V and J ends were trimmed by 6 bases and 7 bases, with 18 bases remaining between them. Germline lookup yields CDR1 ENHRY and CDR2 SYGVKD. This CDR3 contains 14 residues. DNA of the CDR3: TGTGCCATCAGGAAGGAAGGGTCGGGGGTGACCCAGTACTTC. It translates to CAIRKEGSGVTQYF.

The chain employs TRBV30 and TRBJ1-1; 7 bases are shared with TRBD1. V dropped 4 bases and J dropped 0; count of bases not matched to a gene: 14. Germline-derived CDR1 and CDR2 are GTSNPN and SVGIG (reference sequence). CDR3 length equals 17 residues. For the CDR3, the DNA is TGTGCCTGGATGATCTCCGGGACAGAACCGATGAACACTGAAGCTTTCTTT. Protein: CAWMISGTEPMNTEAFF.

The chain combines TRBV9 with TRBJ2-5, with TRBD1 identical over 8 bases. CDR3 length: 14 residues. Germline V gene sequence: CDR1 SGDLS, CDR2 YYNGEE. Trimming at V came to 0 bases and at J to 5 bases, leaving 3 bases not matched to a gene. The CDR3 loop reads CASSVGTGSETQYF. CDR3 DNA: TGTGCCAGCAGCGTAGGGACAGGGTCTGAGACCCAGTACTTC.

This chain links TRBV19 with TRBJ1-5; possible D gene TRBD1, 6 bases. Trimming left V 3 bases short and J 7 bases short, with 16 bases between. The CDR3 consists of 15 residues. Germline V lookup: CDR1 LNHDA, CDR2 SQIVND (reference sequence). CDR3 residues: CASSIPGAFGQPQHF. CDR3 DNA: TGTGCCAGTAGTATCCCAGGGGCCTTCGGACAGCCCCAGCATTTT.

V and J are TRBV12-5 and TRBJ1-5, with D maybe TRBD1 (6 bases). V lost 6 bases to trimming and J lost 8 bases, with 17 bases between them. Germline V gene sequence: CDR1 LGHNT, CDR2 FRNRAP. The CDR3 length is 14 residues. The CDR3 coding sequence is TGTGCTAGTGGGCCAGGACAGCCGTGGGAGCCCCAGCATTTT. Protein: CASGPGQPWEPQHF.

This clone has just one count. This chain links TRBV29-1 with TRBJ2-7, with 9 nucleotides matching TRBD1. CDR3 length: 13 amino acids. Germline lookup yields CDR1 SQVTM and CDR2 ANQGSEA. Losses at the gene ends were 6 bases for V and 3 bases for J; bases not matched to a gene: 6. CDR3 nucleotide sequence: TGCAGCGTCCCGGGACAGGGACTCTACGAGCAGTACTTC. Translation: CSVPGQGLYEQYF.

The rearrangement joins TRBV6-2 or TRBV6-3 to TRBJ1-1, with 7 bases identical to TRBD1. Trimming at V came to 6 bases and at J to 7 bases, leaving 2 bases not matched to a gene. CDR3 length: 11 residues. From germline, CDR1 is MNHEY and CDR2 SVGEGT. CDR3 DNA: TGTGCCAGCAGCCGACAGGGTGAAGCTTTCTTT. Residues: CASSRQGEAFF.

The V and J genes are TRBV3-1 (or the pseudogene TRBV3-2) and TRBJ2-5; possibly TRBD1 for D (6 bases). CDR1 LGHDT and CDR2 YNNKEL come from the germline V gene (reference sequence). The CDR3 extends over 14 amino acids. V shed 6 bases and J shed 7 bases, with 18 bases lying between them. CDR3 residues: CASSPNRDRGTQYF. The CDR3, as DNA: TGTGCCAGCAGTCCGAACAGGGATCGAGGGACCCAGTACTTC.

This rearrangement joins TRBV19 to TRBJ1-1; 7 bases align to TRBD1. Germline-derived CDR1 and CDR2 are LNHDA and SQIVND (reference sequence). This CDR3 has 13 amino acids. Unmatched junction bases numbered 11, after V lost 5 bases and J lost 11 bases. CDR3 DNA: TGTGCCAGTAGTTTGGTGACAGGGCGATATGCTTTCTTT. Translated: CASSLVTGRYAFF.

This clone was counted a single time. CDR3 sequence: CASSVQGVYGQGAAYEQYF. The DNA for the CDR3 is TGTGCCAGCAGCGTACAGGGCGTTTACGGGCAGGGGGCAGCCTACGAGCAGTACTTC. This chain joins TRBV9 and TRBJ2-7; 8 nucleotides match TRBD1. Unmatched junction bases numbered 17, after V lost 1 base and J lost 2 bases. CDR1 is SGDLS, CDR2 YYNGEE, per germline. The CDR3 extends over 19 amino acids.

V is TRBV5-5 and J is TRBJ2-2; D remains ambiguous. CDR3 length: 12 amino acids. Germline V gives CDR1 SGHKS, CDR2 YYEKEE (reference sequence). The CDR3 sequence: CAATDLTGELFF. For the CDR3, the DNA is TGTGCTGCTACAGATCTAACCGGGGAGCTGTTTTTT.

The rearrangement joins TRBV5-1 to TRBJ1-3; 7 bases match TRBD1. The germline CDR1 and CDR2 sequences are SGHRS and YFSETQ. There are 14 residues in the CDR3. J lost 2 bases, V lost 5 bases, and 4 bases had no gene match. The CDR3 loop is CASRIQGPGNTIYF. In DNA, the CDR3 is TGCGCCAGCAGAATACAGGGGCCTGGAAACACCATATATTTT.

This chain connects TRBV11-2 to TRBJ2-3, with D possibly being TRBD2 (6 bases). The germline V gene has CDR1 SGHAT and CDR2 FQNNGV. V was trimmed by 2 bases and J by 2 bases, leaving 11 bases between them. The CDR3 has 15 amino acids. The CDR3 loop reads CASSLTAGPTDTQYF. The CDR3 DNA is TGTGCCAGCAGCTTAACAGCGGGCCCCACAGATACGCAGTATTTT.

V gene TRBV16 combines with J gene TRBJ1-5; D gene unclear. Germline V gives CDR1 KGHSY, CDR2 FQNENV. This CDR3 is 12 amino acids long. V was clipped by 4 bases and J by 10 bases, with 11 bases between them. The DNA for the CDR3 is TGTGCCAGCAGCCCCACACAGTCTCCCCAGCATTTT. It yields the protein CASSPTQSPQHF.

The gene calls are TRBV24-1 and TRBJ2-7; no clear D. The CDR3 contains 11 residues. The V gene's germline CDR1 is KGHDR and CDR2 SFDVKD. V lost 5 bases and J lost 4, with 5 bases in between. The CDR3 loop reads CATSGLYEQYF. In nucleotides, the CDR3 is TGTGCCACCAGTGGACTTTACGAGCAGTACTTC.

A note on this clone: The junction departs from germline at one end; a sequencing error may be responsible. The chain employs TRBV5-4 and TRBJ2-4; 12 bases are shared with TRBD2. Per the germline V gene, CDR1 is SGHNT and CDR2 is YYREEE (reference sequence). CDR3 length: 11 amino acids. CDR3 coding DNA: TGTGCCAGCCGGACTAGCGGGATGAGGGACTTC. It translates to CASRTSGMRDF.

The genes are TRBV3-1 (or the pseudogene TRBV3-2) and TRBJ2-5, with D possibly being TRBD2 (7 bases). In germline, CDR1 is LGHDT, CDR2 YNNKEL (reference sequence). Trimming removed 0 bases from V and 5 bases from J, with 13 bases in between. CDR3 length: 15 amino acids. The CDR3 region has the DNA TGTGCCAGCAGCCAAGATCCGGGGGGCAGGGAGACCCAGTACTTC. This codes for CASSQDPGGRETQYF.

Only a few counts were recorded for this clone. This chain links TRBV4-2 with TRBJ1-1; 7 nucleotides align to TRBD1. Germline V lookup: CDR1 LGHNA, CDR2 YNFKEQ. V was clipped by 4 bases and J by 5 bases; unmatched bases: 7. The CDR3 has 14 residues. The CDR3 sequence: CASSLDREWTEAFF. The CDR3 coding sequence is TGTGCCAGCAGCCTCGACAGGGAATGGACTGAAGCTTTCTTT.